The 10 T cell receptor beta chains listed next were all sequenced from one sample in a study of regulatory T cells in long-lasting Graves disease. Arm-PCR of CDR3 regions with iRepertoire HTBI primers generated TCR beta libraries. In TCRdb, the multiplex PCR reads were re-called with MiXCR into one record per CDR3 protein. The data contain a few hundred thousand distinct CDR3 sequences, approximately 23% of them singletons. Time point given: persistent/refractory GD, antithyroid drugs over 5 years with positive TRAb. Making the TCR library involved RNA that had been extracted from PBMCs. Sequences were derived from peripheral blood mononuclear cells (PBMCs), sampled when the disease was refractory, from a patient treated with antithyroid drugs. The source of these receptors is a woman between 40 and 50 years old with Graves disease.

Only one count was recorded for this clonotype. A single base separates this from a much larger clone, so it may be a read error. The chain carries TRBV20-1 and TRBJ2-7, with D tentatively TRBD2 (5 bases). CDR3 length: 13 residues. The V and J ends lost 5 bases and 0 bases respectively, with 11 bases between them. Germline-derived CDR1 and CDR2 are DFQATT and SNEGSKA (reference sequence). The chain's CDR3 is CSAGGRPSYEQYF. CDR3 sequence (DNA): TGCAGTGCTGGAGGACGGCCCTCCTACGAGCAGTACTTC.

This clonotype was counted only a few times. This clone may be a read error of a much larger clone one base away. The chain is built from TRBV28 and TRBJ1-1, with D uncertain. Germline V lookup: CDR1 MDHEN, CDR2 SYDVKM. CDR3 size: 15 residues. This chain's CDR3 is CAGSLPVAPGTEAFF. As DNA, the CDR3 is TGTGCCGGCAGTTTACCGGTGGCGCCAGGCACTGAAGCTTTCTTT.

This clonotype was recorded many times. This rearrangement joins TRBV28 to TRBJ2-1, with TRBD2 matching 8 bases. V was clipped by 6 bases and J by 1 base; unmatched bases: 8. This CDR3 has 16 amino acids. From germline, CDR1 is MDHEN and CDR2 SYDVKM. CDR3 amino acids: CASSPLGLESYNEQFF. CDR3 nucleotides: TGTGCCAGCAGCCCCCTGGGACTAGAATCCTACAATGAGCAGTTCTTC. Drawing the rest from reference TRBV28 and TRBJ2-1, the complete variable domain is DVKVTQSSRYLVKRTGEKVFLECVQDMDHENMFWYRQDPGLGLRLIYFSYDVKMKEKGDIPEGYSVSREKKERFSLILESASTNQTSMYLCASSPLGLESYNEQFFGPGTRLTVL.

V gene TRBV5-6 combines with J gene TRBJ2-6; D is unresolved. CDR3 length: 15 amino acids. Germline V gene lookup returns CDR1 SGHDT and CDR2 YYEEEE. V was trimmed by 0 bases and J by 1 base, leaving 5 bases between them. DNA for the CDR3: TGTGCCAGCAGCTTGGTTCAGTCTGGGGCCAACGTCCTGACTTTC. Its protein is CASSLVQSGANVLTF.

CDR3 loop: CASSEWPAYEQYF. Written as DNA, the CDR3 is TGTGCCAGCAGTGAATGGCCCGCCTACGAGCAGTACTTC. V and J are TRBV6-1 and TRBJ2-7, with D unclear. With 2 bases removed from V and 2 bases from J, the gap between germline ends came to 7 bases. The germline gives CDR1 MNHNS, CDR2 SASEGT. The CDR3 has 13 amino acids.

This clonotype was detected only a few times. J is TRBJ1-5 and V is TRBV10-3; TRBD1 agrees at 10 bases. Germline loops: CDR1 ENHRY, CDR2 SYGVKD. This CDR3 spans 16 amino acids. V lost 4 bases, J lost 2 bases, and 5 bases stayed unmatched. The CDR3 loop is CAISGGTGDGNQPQHF. CDR3 DNA sequence: TGTGCCATCAGTGGGGGGACAGGGGACGGCAATCAGCCCCAGCATTTT.

V is TRBV6-2 or TRBV6-3 and J is TRBJ2-7, with D tentatively TRBD1 (7 bases). There are 15 residues in the CDR3. CDR1 MNHEY and CDR2 SVGEGT come from the germline V gene. V was cut by 10 bases and J by 3 bases, with 22 bases left in between. The CDR3 region has the DNA TGTGCCACCTTGGGAGGACAGGCTTCTTTCTACGAGCAGTACTTC. Translating it yields CATLGGQASFYEQYF.

This clonotype has only a few counts. The V call is TRBV20-1, the J call TRBJ2-7, with 9 bases aligning to TRBD1. After removal of 3 bases from V and 2 bases from J, the junction contained 5 bases not matched to a gene. Germline values: CDR1 DFQATT, CDR2 SNEGSKA (reference sequence). The CDR3 is 14 residues long. This CDR3 is CSASGDRAPYEQYF. CDR3 coding DNA: TGCAGTGCTAGTGGGGACAGGGCCCCCTACGAGCAGTACTTC.

This rearrangement joins TRBV11-2 to TRBJ2-7; D call uncertain. Germline V gene lookup returns CDR1 SGHAT and CDR2 FQNNGV. V lost 0 bases, J lost 3 bases, and 12 bases lay in between. The CDR3 loop spans 15 amino acids. CDR3 in DNA: TGTGCCAGCAGCTTAGATCAGGTGTCATTCTACGAGCAGTACTTC. Residues: CASSLDQVSFYEQYF.

This clonotype was counted between two and nine times. CDR3 region: CASSYSGSNQPQHF. Written as DNA, the CDR3 is TGTGCCAGCAGTTACTCGGGGAGCAATCAGCCCCAGCATTTT. The chain uses TRBV6-2 or TRBV6-3 and TRBJ1-5; D not resolved. V was clipped by 0 bases and J by 1 base, with 4 bases between them. CDR3 size: 14 residues. Germline CDR1 MNHEY, CDR2 SVGEGT.